The rows below give T cell receptor beta chains drawn from one sample of a study of blood T cell repertoires in COVID-19. The assay was immunoSEQ multiplex PCR, and TCRdb's table has in-frame clones only and misses some. The sample lists about 200,000 clones, around 80% occurring once. Sequenced: peripheral blood. The receptors originated from a man aged 55 to 70 with acute or convalescent COVID-19. Both conserved end residues are part of each CDR3. The D gene is left open where the match is weak. Clone size, where shown, is once, few, many, or a class for clones that have expanded.

size,D,J,V,DNA,CDR3
-,TRBD2,TRBJ2-1,TRBV4-1,TGCGCCAGCAGTTTCAGCGGGAGCCCCTCCAATGAGCAGTTCTTC,CASSFSGSPSNEQFF
few,TRBD2,TRBJ2-7,TRBV2,TGTGCCAGCAGTGAAATGCGGGGGGCATACGAGCAGTACTTC,CASSEMRGAYEQYF
-,-,TRBJ2-5,TRBV2,TGTGCCAGCATCCGTCAGGAAGGAGAGACCCAGTACTTC,CASIRQEGETQYF
-,-,TRBJ1-2,TRBV27,TGTGCCAGCAGTTTGGCAGGGTCTAACTATGGCTACACCTTC,CASSLAGSNYGYTF
few,TRBD1,TRBJ1-2,TRBV2,TGTGCCAGCAGTGGAGACAGGGGCAACTATGGCTACACCTTC,CASSGDRGNYGYTF
-,-,TRBJ1-3,TRBV9,TGTGCCAGCAGCGACAGTGACTCTGGAAACACCATATATTTT,CASSDSDSGNTIYF
-,-,TRBJ1-3,TRBV6-5,TGTGCCAGCAGTTACAGCCGGGACTACTCTGGAAACACCATATATTTT,CASSYSRDYSGNTIYF
-,-,TRBJ2-1,TRBV2,TGTGCCAGCAGTGCGGCGGGCGTGGAGCAGTTCTTC,CASSAAGVEQFF
-,TRBD2,TRBJ2-3,TRBV10-3,TGTGCCATCAGACCCCCCCCGGCGGGAGGCCGAACGAAACGAGATACGCAGTATTTT,CAIRPPPAGGRTKRDTQYF
few,-,TRBJ1-1,TRBV14,TGTGCCAGCAGCGTTTGGACAGCGAGAGTGGACACTGAAGCTTTCTTT,CASSVWTARVDTEAFF
-,TRBD2,TRBJ2-3,TRBV19,TGTGCCAGTGGACTAGCGGGGGACCGGGTTTGGGGCACAGATACGCAGTATTTT,CASGLAGDRVWGTDTQYF
few,-,TRBJ2-7,TRBV14,TGTGCCAGCAGCCAAGCGTCTCAGGGCTACGAGCAGTACTTC,CASSQASQGYEQYF